These 17 T cell receptor beta chains were all obtained from the same sample, sequenced in a study of T cells in Graves' hyperthyroidism and ophthalmopathy. TCR beta CDR3 sequences were amplified from RNA transcripts. The HTBI primer set drove a first-round RT-PCR of the TCR CDR3. TCRdb reanalysed the multiplex PCR reads using MiXCR and keeps one entry per CDR3 protein. The data contain fewer than 750,000 distinct CDR3 sequences, approximately 44% of them seen just once; the ten biggest clones take up more than 7.5%. The sample consisted of peripheral blood or thyroid tissue (not recorded which). The source of these receptors is a woman younger than 35 with Graves' hyperthyroidism.

This chain joins TRBV5-5 and TRBJ2-2, with 8 bases identical to TRBD2. This CDR3 comprises 15 residues. The V gene's germline CDR1 is SGHKS and CDR2 YYEKEE (reference sequence). V dropped 6 bases and J dropped 4; count of bases not matched to a gene: 8. This chain's CDR3 is CASKGGGTSTGELFF. The CDR3 DNA sequence: TGTGCCAGCAAGGGCGGTGGGACTAGCACCGGGGAGCTGTTTTTT. The whole variable domain, remainder taken from reference TRBV5-5 and TRBJ2-2, is DAGVTQSPTHLIKTRGQQVTLRCSPISGHKSVSWYQQVLGQGPQFIFQYYEKEERGRGNFPDRFSARQFPNYSSELNVNALLLGDSALYLCASKGGGTSTGELFFGEGSRLTVL.

This clonotype has just a few counts. V and J are TRBV12-3 or TRBV12-4 and TRBJ1-1; no clear D gene. The CDR3 covers 12 residues. V shed 6 bases and J shed 4 bases, with 9 bases lying between them. The CDR3 protein is CASSHDPTEAFF. In DNA form, the CDR3 reads TGTGCCAGCAGCCATGACCCCACTGAAGCTTTCTTT.

This clonotype was seen many times. The chain joins TRBV20-1 to TRBJ1-3; possible D gene TRBD1, 6 bases. CDR3 length: 13 residues. V shed 6 bases and J shed 0 bases, with 9 bases lying between them. The germline V gene has CDR1 DFQATT and CDR2 SNEGSKA (reference sequence). The CDR3 loop reads CSAADSSGNTIYF. The CDR3 nucleotides are TGCAGTGCCGCGGACAGCTCTGGAAACACCATATATTTT.

This rearrangement joins TRBV20-1 to TRBJ2-7; 12 nucleotides agree with TRBD2. V was clipped by 1 base and J by 4 bases; unmatched bases: 8. This CDR3 has 16 amino acids. Per germline, CDR1 DFQATT and CDR2 SNEGSKA (reference sequence). This CDR3 reads CSARGRTSGIEYEQYF. Here the CDR3 DNA reads TGCAGTGCTAGAGGTCGGACTAGCGGGATTGAATACGAGCAGTACTTC.

This clonotype was seen a few times. The gene calls are TRBV15 and TRBJ2-2; D remains unclear. The CDR3 contains 15 residues. The germline V and J ends were trimmed by 5 bases and 4 bases, with 14 bases remaining between them. Per the germline V gene, CDR1 is LNHNV and CDR2 is YYDKDF (reference sequence). The CDR3 protein is CATSGPFVFTGELFF. CDR3 nucleotides: TGTGCCACCAGCGGGCCTTTTGTGTTCACCGGGGAGCTGTTTTTT.

For this clonotype: This may come from a read error, since a much larger clone is one base off. The chain uses TRBV5-5 and TRBJ1-1, with 8 bases aligning to TRBD1. The V and J ends lost 6 bases and 6 bases, in that order; junction bases with no gene match: 10. Germline-derived CDR1 and CDR2 are SGHKS and YYEKEE (reference sequence). The CDR3 contains 14 residues. CDR3 DNA: TGTGCCAGCAATCCAACACGACAGGGGTCTGAAGCTTTCTTT. Encoded protein: CASNPTRQGSEAFF.

The chain employs TRBV29-1 and TRBJ2-3; D possibly matches TRBD1 or TRBD2 (5 bases each). This CDR3 region has 14 residues. Trimming shortened V by 6 bases and J by 0 bases, and 13 bases separated the two germline ends. Germline CDR1 SQVTM, CDR2 ANQGSEA. The CDR3 nucleotides are TGCAGCGTCAGGGACCCCCACAGCACAGATACGCAGTATTTT. As protein: CSVRDPHSTDTQYF.

The chain employs TRBV6-1 and TRBJ1-2, with 9 positions matching TRBD1. Germline V gives CDR1 MNHNS, CDR2 SASEGT. The J segment lost 8 bases and the V segment lost 5 bases, leaving 6 bases of the junction unmatched. CDR3 length equals 13 residues. CDR3 sequence: CASSSNRGRGYTF. CDR3 DNA sequence: TGTGCCAGCAGTAGCAACAGGGGGCGCGGCTACACCTTC.

To note about this clonotype: A much larger clone differs by one base, so this may be a read error. The chain employs TRBV10-3 and TRBJ1-1; 9 bases match TRBD1. The V and J ends lost 6 bases and 10 bases, in that order; junction bases with no gene match: 9. From germline, CDR1 is ENHRY and CDR2 SYGVKD. CDR3 length: 13 residues. This CDR3 is CAIRTDRGKRAFF. DNA of the CDR3: TGTGCCATCAGGACCGACAGGGGGAAAAGAGCTTTCTTT.

This clonotype was picked up many times. The rearrangement links TRBV20-1 to TRBJ2-7; possibly TRBD2 for D (6 bases). The CDR3 sequence is 14 residues long. Germline V gives CDR1 DFQATT, CDR2 SNEGSKA (reference sequence). V was shortened by 1 base and J by 2 bases, with 12 bases between the two germline ends. This chain's CDR3 is CSARAGGVTYEQYF. CDR3 bases: TGCAGTGCTAGAGCCGGGGGAGTAACCTACGAGCAGTACTTC.

This clonotype was observed at least ten times. The V gene is TRBV20-1, the J gene TRBJ2-5; D is undetermined. The V gene lost 3 bases and the J gene lost 1 base, with 12 bases spanning the gap. CDR1 is DFQATT, CDR2 SNEGSKA, per germline (reference sequence). This CDR3 comprises 14 residues. The CDR3 loop reads CSASSWKAQETQYF. The CDR3 coding sequence is TGCAGTGCTAGTAGCTGGAAGGCCCAAGAGACCCAGTACTTC.

This clonotype has just a few counts. This rearrangement joins TRBV6-6 to TRBJ2-7; 15 nucleotides match TRBD2. Germline V lookup: CDR1 MNHNY, CDR2 SVGAGI (reference sequence). The junction had 15 bases not matched to a gene; V was cut back by 6 bases and J by 3 bases. This CDR3 has 19 amino acids. CDR3 sequence reads: CASSSQGLAGGRPRYEQYF. CDR3 nucleotide sequence: TGTGCCAGCAGCTCCCAGGGACTAGCGGGAGGAAGGCCACGCTACGAGCAGTACTTC.

The chain links TRBV2 to TRBJ2-1, with 13 bases fitting TRBD2. This CDR3 is 15 amino acids long. Germline V gene data show CDR1 as SNHLY and CDR2 as FYNNEI. V shed 7 bases, J shed 5 bases, and the junction held 5 bases outside the gene matches. The CDR3 reads CASITGTSGNNEQFF. CDR3 nucleotide sequence: TGTGCCAGCATCACAGGGACTAGCGGGAACAATGAGCAGTTCTTC.

The chain recombines TRBV9 with TRBJ2-7, with D possibly being TRBD1 or TRBD2 (5 bases each). Trimming cost V 0 bases and J 7 bases, with 8 bases left between them. This CDR3 has 12 residues. Per germline, CDR1 SGDLS and CDR2 YYNGEE. CDR3 in DNA: TGTGCCAGCAGCGTAGGGGGGAATGAGCAGTACTTC. Its translation: CASSVGGNEQYF.

V is TRBV6-5 and J is TRBJ1-5; possible D gene TRBD1, 5 bases. The germline V gene encodes CDR1 MNHEY and CDR2 SVGAGI. V was cut by 4 bases and J by 7 bases, with 11 bases left in between. The CDR3 has 13 residues. The CDR3 nucleotides read TGTGCCAGCAGTTCGAAGGGGCGGCAGCCCCAGCATTTT. Its translation: CASSSKGRQPQHF.

This clonotype was observed many times. V and J are TRBV7-9 and TRBJ1-5; 7 nucleotides match TRBD1. Germline-derived CDR1 and CDR2 are SEHNR and FQNEAQ (reference sequence). The CDR3 runs 15 residues. Trimming cost V 5 bases and J 1 base; bases outside gene matches: 5. CDR3 in DNA: TGTGCCAGCAGCAGACAGGGAGGGAGCAATCAGCCCCAGCATTTT. This sequence encodes CASSRQGGSNQPQHF.

This clonotype has a handful of counts. J is TRBJ1-2 and V is TRBV29-1; TRBD1 is a possible D gene (6 bases). V lost 1 base to trimming and J lost 2 bases, with 11 bases between them. The CDR3 covers 14 residues. Germline assignment: CDR1 SQVTM and CDR2 ANQGSEA. CDR3 amino acids: CSVEGQGLNYGYTF. DNA of the CDR3: TGCAGCGTTGAAGGGCAGGGGTTGAACTATGGCTACACCTTC.